Given below is one T cell receptor beta chain in context. As yet, its antigen is unknown. The data belong to a study of cytotoxic CD8 clonotypes in ibrutinib-treated CLL. General study findings and limits: Public clonotypes were rare and shrank or held steady on treatment. Clonality went up at ibrutinib response and then declined back toward baseline at progression.

Investigators sought sequencing depths of between 1 in 200,000 and 1 in 1 million T cells. TCRdb's copy holds only in-frame clones and misses some; the assay was immunoSEQ multiplex PCR. The table lists some 170,000 clones, about 88% of them singletons. Genomic DNA in a quantity of about 2 micrograms was derived from cryopreserved PBMCs for TCR beta libraries. This receptor was identified in a human donor with chronic lymphocytic leukemia. Source: PBMCs, taken at disease progression, from a patient treated with ibrutinib.

CDR3 amino acids: CASSRGSPVDTQYF. The CDR3 DNA reads as TGTGCCAGTAGCAGGGGGTCCCCCGTTGATACGCAGTATTTT. The chain combines TRBV19 with TRBJ2-3; TRBD1 matches at 7 bases. With 6 bases clipped from V and 6 bases from J, the junction kept 9 bases outside the gene matches. CDR3 length: 14 residues. Germline lookup yields CDR1 LNHDA and CDR2 SQIVND (reference sequence).